These 4 T cell receptor beta chains were sequenced from one sample in a study of OX40 agonist ivuxolimab in advanced cancers. Here immunoSEQ multiplex PCR was the method, and the copy in TCRdb shows in-frame clones only, minus some. Of 60,000 to 85,000 clones listed, 85% to 90% are singletons. Sequencing used CD4+ or CD8+ T cells sorted from blood, obtained in a trial of the OX40 agonist ivuxolimab. These receptors all stem from an adult with an advanced solid tumor such as melanoma, head and neck, liver or kidney cancer.

The CDR3 DNA sequence: TGTGCCAGCAGAATAGCGGGAGGCACAGATACGCAGTATTTT. It specifies CASRIAGGTDTQYF. The chain uses TRBV4-2 and TRBJ2-3, with TRBD2 matching over 9 bases. CDR1 and CDR2 (germline): LGHNA, YNFKEQ. V gave up 6 bases and J gave up 1 base; unmatched junction bases: 2. This CDR3 region has 14 residues.

The V call is TRBV18, the J call TRBJ1-4, with D maybe TRBD1 (6 bases). Trimming shortened V by 3 bases and J by 5 bases, and 7 bases separated the two germline ends. The CDR3 has 13 residues. Germline V gene sequence: CDR1 KGHSH, CDR2 LQKENI. CDR3 protein: CASSPDRNEKLFF. CDR3 sequence (DNA): TGTGCCAGCTCACCCGACAGGAATGAAAAACTGTTTTTT.

This chain links TRBV7-9 with TRBJ1-5; D uncertain. In germline, CDR1 is SEHNR, CDR2 FQNEAQ (reference sequence). The V gene lost 5 bases and the J gene lost 1 base, with 6 bases spanning the gap. The CDR3 totals 13 residues. The CDR3 nucleotides are TGTGCCAGCAGCAGGGAGAGCAATCAGCCCCAGCATTTT. This translates into CASSRESNQPQHF.

The V and J genes are TRBV2 and TRBJ2-3; maybe TRBD1 (5 bases). CDR3 size: 13 residues. Between the trimmed V and J ends, which lost 8 bases and 2 bases, there was a span of 11 bases. In germline, CDR1 is SNHLY, CDR2 FYNNEI. The CDR3 sequence: CASGAEPTDTQYF. The CDR3 DNA follows: TGTGCCAGCGGGGCGGAGCCCACAGATACGCAGTATTTT.